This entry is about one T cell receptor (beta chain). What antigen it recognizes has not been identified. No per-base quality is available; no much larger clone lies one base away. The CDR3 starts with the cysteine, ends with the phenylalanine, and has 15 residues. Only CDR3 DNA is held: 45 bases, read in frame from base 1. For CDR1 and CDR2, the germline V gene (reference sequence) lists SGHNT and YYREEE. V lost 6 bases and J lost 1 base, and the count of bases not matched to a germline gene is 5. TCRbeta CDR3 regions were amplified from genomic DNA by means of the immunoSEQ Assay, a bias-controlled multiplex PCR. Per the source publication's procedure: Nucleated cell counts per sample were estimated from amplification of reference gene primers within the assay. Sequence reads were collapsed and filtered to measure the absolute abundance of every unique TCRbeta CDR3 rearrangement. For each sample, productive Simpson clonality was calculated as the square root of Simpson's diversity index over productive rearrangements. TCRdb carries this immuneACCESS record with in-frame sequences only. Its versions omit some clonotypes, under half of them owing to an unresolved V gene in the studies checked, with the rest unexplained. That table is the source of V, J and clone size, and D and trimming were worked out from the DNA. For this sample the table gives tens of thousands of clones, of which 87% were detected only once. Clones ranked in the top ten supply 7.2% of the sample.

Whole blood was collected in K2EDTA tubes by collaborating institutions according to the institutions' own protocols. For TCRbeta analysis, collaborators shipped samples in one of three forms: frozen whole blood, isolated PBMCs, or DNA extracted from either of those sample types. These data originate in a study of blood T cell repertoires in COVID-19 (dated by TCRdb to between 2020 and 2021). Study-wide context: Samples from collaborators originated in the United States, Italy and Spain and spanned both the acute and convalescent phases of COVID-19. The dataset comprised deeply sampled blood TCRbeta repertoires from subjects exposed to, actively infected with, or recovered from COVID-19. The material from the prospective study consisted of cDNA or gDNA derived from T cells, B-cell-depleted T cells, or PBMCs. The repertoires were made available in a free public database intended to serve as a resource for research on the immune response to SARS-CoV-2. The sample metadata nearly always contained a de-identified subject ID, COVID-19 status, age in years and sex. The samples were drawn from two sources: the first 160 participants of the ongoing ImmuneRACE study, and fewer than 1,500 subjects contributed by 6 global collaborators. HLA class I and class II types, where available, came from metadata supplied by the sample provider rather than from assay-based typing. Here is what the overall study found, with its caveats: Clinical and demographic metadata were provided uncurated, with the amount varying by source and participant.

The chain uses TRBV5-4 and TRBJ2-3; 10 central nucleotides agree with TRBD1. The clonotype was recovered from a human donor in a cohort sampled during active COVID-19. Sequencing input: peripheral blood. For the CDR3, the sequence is CASKGQGFGTDTQYF. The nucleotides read TGTGCCAGCAAGGGACAGGGGTTTGGCACAGATACGCAGTATTTT. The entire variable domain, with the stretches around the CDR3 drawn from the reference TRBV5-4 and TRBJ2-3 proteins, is ETGVTQSPTHLIKTRGQQVTLRCSSQSGHNTVSWYQQALGQGPQFIFQYYREEENGRGNFPPRFSGLQFPNYSSELNVNALELDDSALYLCASKGQGFGTDTQYFGPGTRLTVL.